Below, 2 T cell receptor beta chains from the same sample are listed, as sequenced in a study of T cell repertoires in ileal Crohn's disease. Sequencing was performed with immunoSEQ multiplex PCR; in TCRdb, only in-frame clones are kept and a portion is missing. The sample includes 3,500 to 5,000 clones, just under 80% seen only once; the top ten take around 12%. The time point was: neoterminal ileum biopsy at postoperative endoscopy, about 6 months after surgery. The specimen sequenced was ileal tissue. The receptors originated from an adult with Crohn's disease.

The chain joins TRBV6-6 to TRBJ1-1, with 10 bases identical to TRBD1. With V trimmed by 4 bases and J by 7 bases, 6 bases remained unmatched. Germline V gene data show CDR1 as MNHNY and CDR2 as SVGAGI (reference sequence). The CDR3 has 14 amino acids. Written as DNA, the CDR3 is TGTGCCAGCAGTTTGACAGGGGGCGCGGTTGAAGCTTTCTTT. Protein sequence: CASSLTGGAVEAFF.

The rearrangement links TRBV4-1 to TRBJ1-2; D is unclear. Looked up from germline, CDR1 is MGHRA and CDR2 is YSYEKL. Trimming left V 4 bases short and J 8 bases short, with 20 bases between. The CDR3 sequence is 15 residues long. DNA for the CDR3: TGCGCCAGCAGCCCAGATCGGACTTCCTTCGAGGGCTACACCTTC. This codes for CASSPDRTSFEGYTF.